This TCR beta chain was obtained from a study of blood T cell repertoires in COVID-19. Overall study: Samples came from the United States, Italy and Spain, spanning acute and convalescent COVID-19. Nucleic acid was either cDNA or gDNA, and it came from T cells, B-cell-depleted T cells, or PBMCs.

The V end was cut by 1 base, the J end by 2 bases, with 6 bases between. The CDR3 totals 13 residues. The germline V gene has CDR1 SEHNR and CDR2 FQNEAQ (reference sequence). In the original processing: Amplifying reference gene primers gave estimates of nucleated cell counts. Repertoires were generated with immunoSEQ multiplex PCR, while TCRdb's copy carries only in-frame clones and drops some. V, J and clone size derive from that table, while D and trimming were established from the DNA sequence. The table includes fewer than 65,000 clones, roughly 90% detected once. There are a few counts of this clone.

This TCR was sampled from a man aged 50-59 years with acute or convalescent COVID-19. The specimen sequenced was peripheral blood. The gene calls are TRBV7-9 and TRBJ2-7, with D perhaps TRBD1 (5 bases). Written as DNA, the CDR3 is TGTGCCAGCAGCTTAGGGGGCCCCTACGAGCAGTACTTC. As protein: CASSLGGPYEQYF. The full variable domain, with the rest looked up from reference TRBV7-9 and TRBJ2-7, is DTGVSQNPRHKITKRGQNVTFRCDPISEHNRLYWYRQTLGQGPEFLTYFQNEAQLEKSRLLSDRFSAERPKGSFSTLEIQRTEQGDSAMYLCASSLGGPYEQYFGPGTRLTVT.